A single T cell receptor (beta chain) is shown here with its context. V lost 2 bases, J lost 4 bases, and 9 bases lay in between. There are 13 residues in the CDR3. Germline V gene sequence: CDR1 SGHRS, CDR2 YFSETQ. Per the study methods: Using reference gene primer amplification, nucleated cell counts were estimated. Data came from immunoSEQ multiplex PCR; TCRdb stores just in-frame clones and leaves some out. V, J and clone size are those of that table, while D and trimming were read from the DNA. Of more than 95,000 clones listed, roughly 80% are singletons. This entry comes from a study of blood T cell repertoires in COVID-19.

This chain links TRBV5-1 with TRBJ1-1; the D gene is possibly TRBD1 (5 bases). The receptor's source is a woman of 80 years or more with active or convalescent COVID-19. Material for sequencing was peripheral blood. CDR3 in amino acids: CASSFDSGTEAFF. The DNA for the CDR3 is TGCGCCAGCAGCTTCGACAGTGGCACTGAAGCTTTCTTT.